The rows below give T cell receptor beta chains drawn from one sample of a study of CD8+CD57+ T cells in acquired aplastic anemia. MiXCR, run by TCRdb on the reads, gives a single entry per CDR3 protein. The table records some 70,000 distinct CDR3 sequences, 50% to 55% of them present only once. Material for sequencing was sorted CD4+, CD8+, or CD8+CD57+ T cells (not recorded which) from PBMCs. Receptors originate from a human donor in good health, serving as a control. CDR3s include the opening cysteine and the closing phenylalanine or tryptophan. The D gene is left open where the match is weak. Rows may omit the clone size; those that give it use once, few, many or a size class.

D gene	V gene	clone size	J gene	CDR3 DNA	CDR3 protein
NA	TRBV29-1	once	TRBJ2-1	TGCAGCGTTGAAGTTTTCGGGTTTGGGAGTGAGCAGTTCTTC	CSVEVFGFGSEQFF
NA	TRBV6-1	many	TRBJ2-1	TGTGCCAGCAGTGTGGCCGTGGCCTCTTACAATGAGCAGTTCTTC	CASSVAVASYNEQFF
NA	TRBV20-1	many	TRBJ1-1	TGCAGTGCCCCGACCGGGACACTAAACACTGAAGCTTTCTTT	CSAPTGTLNTEAFF
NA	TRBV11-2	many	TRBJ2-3	TGTGCCAGCAGCTTCGCGACTAGGGAGAGGTCAGATACGCAGTATTTT	CASSFATRERSDTQYF
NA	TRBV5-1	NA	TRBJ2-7	TGCGCCAGCAGCAGCGTAGCCTCTACCTACGAGCAGTACTTC	CASSSVASTYEQYF
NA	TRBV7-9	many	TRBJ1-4	TGTGCCAGCAGCTTAGAACAGCACACGTCTAATGAAAAACTGTTTTTT	CASSLEQHTSNEKLFF
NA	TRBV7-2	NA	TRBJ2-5	TGTGCCAGCAGCTCCTTGGCCGGGACCCAGTACTTC	CASSSLAGTQYF
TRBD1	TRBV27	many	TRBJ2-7	TGTGCCAGCAGTTACACAGGGGGCGTTTACGAGCAGTACTTC	CASSYTGGVYEQYF
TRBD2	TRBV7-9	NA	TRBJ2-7	TGTGCCAGCAGCCCCAGGACTAGCGGGCGGTACGAGCAGTACTTC	CASSPRTSGRYEQYF
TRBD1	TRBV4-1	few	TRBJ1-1	TGCGCCAGCAGCCAAGATCCGGACAGGAAAAACACTGAAGCTTTCTTT	CASSQDPDRKNTEAFF
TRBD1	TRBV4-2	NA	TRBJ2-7	TGTGCCAGCAGCCAAGACGCAGGGGGCGGCGAGCAGTACTTC	CASSQDAGGGEQYF
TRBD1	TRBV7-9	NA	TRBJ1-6	TGTGCCAGCAGTAGGGGACAGGTCTTGGGTTCACCCCTCCACTTT	CASSRGQVLGSPLHF
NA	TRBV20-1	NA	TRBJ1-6	TGCAGTGCTAGTGGGCGCCAGCTTAATAATTCACCCCTCCACTTT	CSASGRQLNNSPLHF
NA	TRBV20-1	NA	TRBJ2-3	TGCAGTGCTAGAGATCAAGGGGTTGTGGCCACAGATACGCAGTATTTT	CSARDQGVVATDTQYF
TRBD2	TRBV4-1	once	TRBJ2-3	TGCGCCAGCAGCCAAAGCGCCCCCCCTTTAGCGGGGGGAACAGATACGCAGTATTTT	CASSQSAPPLAGGTDTQYF
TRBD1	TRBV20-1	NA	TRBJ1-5	TGCAGTGCTAGATCAGAATCAGGGGGGAATCAGCCCCAGCATTTT	CSARSESGGNQPQHF
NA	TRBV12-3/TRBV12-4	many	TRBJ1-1	TGTGCCAGCAGTTTCCCCACAGGGAAACACACTGAAGCTTTCTTT	CASSFPTGKHTEAFF
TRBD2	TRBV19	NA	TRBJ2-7	TGTGCCAGTAGTCCCTCGACTAGCGGGAGTGCCGAGCAGTACTTC	CASSPSTSGSAEQYF
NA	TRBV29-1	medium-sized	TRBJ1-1	TGCAGCGTTGAAACAGGGCGGACTGAAGCTTTCTTT	CSVETGRTEAFF
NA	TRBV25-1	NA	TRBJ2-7	TGTGCCAGCAGTAAGTTTAGCTCGAGCTCCTACGAGCAGTACTTC	CASSKFSSSSYEQYF
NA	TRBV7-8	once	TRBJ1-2	TGTGCCAGCAGCTTAATCGGGAGTAAGGGCTATGGCTACGCCTTC	CASSLIGSKGYGYAF
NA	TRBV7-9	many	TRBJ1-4	TGTGCCAGCAGCTGGGGGGCCATGGGGAAACTGTTTTTT	CASSWGAMGKLFF
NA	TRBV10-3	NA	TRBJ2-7	TGTGCCATCAGTGAGTCTGGGGAGCAGTACTTC	CAISESGEQYF
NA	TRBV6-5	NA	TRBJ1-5	TGTGCCAGCAGGACTTCCAGGGCCCAGCCCCAGCATTTT	CASRTSRAQPQHF
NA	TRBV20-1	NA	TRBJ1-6	TGCAGTGCTAGAGGGACAGAGACAGCTAATTCACCCCTCCACTTT	CSARGTETANSPLHF
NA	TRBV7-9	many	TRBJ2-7	TGTGCCAGCAGCTTACGAGGGAACTCCTACGAGCAGTACTTC	CASSLRGNSYEQYF
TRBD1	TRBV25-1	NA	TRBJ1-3	TGTGCCAGCAGTGAAGGGGCAGGGGGCAGAGTAGGGAAATCTGGAAACACCATATATTTT	CASSEGAGGRVGKSGNTIYF
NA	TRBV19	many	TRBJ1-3	TGTGCCAGTAGGGAGCCCGACTCTGGAAACACCATATATTTT	CASREPDSGNTIYF
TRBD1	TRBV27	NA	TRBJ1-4	TGTGCCAGCAGTAGCGGGACAGGGGGCAGGGATGAAAAACTGTTTTTT	CASSSGTGGRDEKLFF
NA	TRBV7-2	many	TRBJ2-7	TGTGCCAGCAGCTTAAGGCAGGGGACTCACTACGAGCAGTACTTC	CASSLRQGTHYEQYF
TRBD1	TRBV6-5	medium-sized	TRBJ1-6	TGTGCCAGCAGTTTGGACGAAGGACAGGTTACCTCACCCCTCCACTTT	CASSLDEGQVTSPLHF
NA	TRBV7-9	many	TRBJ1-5	TGTGCCAGCAGCTTAACCCAGGGATACAATCAGCCCCAGCATTTT	CASSLTQGYNQPQHF
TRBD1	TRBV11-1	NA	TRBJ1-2	TGTGCCAGCAGCCCCATGCGAGCGGGAGGGGGCTACTATGGCTACACCTTC	CASSPMRAGGGYYGYTF
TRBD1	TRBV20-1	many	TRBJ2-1	TGCAGTGCTAGTCCCGGGACAGGGGTCCCTTCCCTCTACAATGAGCAGTTCTTC	CSASPGTGVPSLYNEQFF
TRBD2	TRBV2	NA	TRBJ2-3	TGTGCCAGCAGTGTCCCGGGACTAGCGGGGGGGGGTCCCGGCGATACGCAGTATTTT	CASSVPGLAGGGPGDTQYF
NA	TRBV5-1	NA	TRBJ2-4	TGCGCCAGCAGCGGAGGGACAGCTTCCTTACTAGCCAAAAACATTCAGTACTTC	CASSGGTASLLAKNIQYF
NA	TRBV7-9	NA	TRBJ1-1	TGTGCCAGCAGCGTCAGTGAAGCTTTCTTT	CASSVSEAFF
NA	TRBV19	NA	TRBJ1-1	TGTGCCAGTAGTCTGGGACTCATGAACACTGAAGCTTTCTTT	CASSLGLMNTEAFF
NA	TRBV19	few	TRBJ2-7	TGTGCCAGTAGCATGGGGGGTGGTGCCTACGAGCAGTACTTC	CASSMGGGAYEQYF
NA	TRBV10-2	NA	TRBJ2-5	TGCGCCAGCAGTCGTAGGGTTGAGACCCAGTACTTC	CASSRRVETQYF
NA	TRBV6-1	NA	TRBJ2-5	TGTGCCAGCAGTTATCGCAGGACCAACGGGACCCAGTACTTC	CASSYRRTNGTQYF
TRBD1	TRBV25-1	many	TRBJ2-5	TGTGCCAGCAGTGACATAGGGGGCTTAATTGAGACCCAGTACTTC	CASSDIGGLIETQYF
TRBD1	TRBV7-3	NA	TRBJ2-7	TGTGCCAGCAGCCGGGTTCCGGGACAGAACTACGAGCAGTACTTC	CASSRVPGQNYEQYF
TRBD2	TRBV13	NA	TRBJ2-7	TGTGCCAGCAGTCCTAGACTAGCCGACGGGCAGTACTTC	CASSPRLADGQYF
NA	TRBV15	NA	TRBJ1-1	TGTGCCACCAGCGAAGGGTACAGGGATAGCACTGAAGCTTTCTTT	CATSEGYRDSTEAFF
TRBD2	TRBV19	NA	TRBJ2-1	TGTGCCACCAGGATGGGACTAGGACGGGGTAATGAGCAGTTCTTC	CATRMGLGRGNEQFF
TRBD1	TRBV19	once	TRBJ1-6	TGTGCCAGTAGTATAGTAGGACAGGGTGGCTCACCCCTCCACTTT	CASSIVGQGGSPLHF
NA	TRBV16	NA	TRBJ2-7	TGTGCCAGCAGCCAACTAGGGCCCCCGGGGGAGCAGTACTTC	CASSQLGPPGEQYF
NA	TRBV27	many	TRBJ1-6	TGTGCCAGCAGTCCCGCGGGGGGCCGAAATTCACCCCTCCACTTT	CASSPAGGRNSPLHF
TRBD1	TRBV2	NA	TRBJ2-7	TGTGCCAGCAGCTACGATGTTCAGGGGGACCACGAGCAGTACTTC	CASSYDVQGDHEQYF
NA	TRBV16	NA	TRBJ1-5	TGTGCCAGCAGCCAATTCGAGGAGCAGCCCCAGCATTTT	CASSQFEEQPQHF
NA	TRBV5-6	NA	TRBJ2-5	TGTGCCAGCAGCTCGACTGGCGGTGAGACCCAGTACTTC	CASSSTGGETQYF
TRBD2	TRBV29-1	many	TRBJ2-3	TGCAGCGTTGAAGGGGTTAGCGGGATTATTCGGGACCCCAGCACAGATACGCAGTATTTT	CSVEGVSGIIRDPSTDTQYF
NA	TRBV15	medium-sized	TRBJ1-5	TGTGCCACCAGCAGAGTAGGAGGCAATCAGCCCCAGCATTTT	CATSRVGGNQPQHF
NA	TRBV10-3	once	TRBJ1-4	TGTGCCATCAGTGAGAAGGGTTCAACTAATGAAAAACTGTTTTTT	CAISEKGSTNEKLFF
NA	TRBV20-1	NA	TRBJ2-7	TGCAGTGCTAGACGGGGGCTCTACGAGCAGTACTTC	CSARRGLYEQYF